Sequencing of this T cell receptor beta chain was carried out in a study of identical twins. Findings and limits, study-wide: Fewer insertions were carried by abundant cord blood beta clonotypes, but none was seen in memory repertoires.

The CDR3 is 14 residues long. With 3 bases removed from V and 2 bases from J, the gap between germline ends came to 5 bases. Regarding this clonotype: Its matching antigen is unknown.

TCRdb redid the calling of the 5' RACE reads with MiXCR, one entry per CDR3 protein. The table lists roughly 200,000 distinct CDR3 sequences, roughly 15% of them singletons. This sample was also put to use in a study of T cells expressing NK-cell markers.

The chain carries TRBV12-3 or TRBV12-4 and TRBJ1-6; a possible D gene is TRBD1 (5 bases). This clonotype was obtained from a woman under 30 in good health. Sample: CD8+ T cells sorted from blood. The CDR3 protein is CASSLGPYNSPLHF. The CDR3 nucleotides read TGTGCCAGCAGTTTGGGGCCCTATAATTCACCCCTCCACTTT.